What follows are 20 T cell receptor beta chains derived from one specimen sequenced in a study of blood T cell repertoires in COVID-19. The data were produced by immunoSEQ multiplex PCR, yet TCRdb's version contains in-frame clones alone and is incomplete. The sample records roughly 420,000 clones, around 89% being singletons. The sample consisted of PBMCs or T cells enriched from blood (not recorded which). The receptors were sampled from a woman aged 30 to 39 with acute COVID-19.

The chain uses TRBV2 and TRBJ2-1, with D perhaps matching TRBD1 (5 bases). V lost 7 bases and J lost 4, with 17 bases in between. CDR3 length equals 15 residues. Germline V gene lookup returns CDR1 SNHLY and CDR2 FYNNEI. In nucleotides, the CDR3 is TGTGCCAGCAAATATTCTGGGGCGGCATACAATGAGCAGTTCTTC. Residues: CASKYSGAAYNEQFF.

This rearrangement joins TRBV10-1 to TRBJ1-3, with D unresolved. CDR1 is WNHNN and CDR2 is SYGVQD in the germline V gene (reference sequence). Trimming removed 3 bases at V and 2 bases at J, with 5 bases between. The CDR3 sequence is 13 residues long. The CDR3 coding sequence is TGCGCCAGCAGTGACAGTGCTGGAAACACCATATATTTT. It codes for CASSDSAGNTIYF.

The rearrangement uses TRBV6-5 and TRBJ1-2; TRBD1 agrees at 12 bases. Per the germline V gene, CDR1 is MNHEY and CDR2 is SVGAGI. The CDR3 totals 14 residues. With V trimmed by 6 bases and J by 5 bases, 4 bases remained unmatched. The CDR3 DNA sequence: TGTGCCAGCAGGGGGACAGGGGGCATATATGGCTACACCTTC. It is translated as CASRGTGGIYGYTF.

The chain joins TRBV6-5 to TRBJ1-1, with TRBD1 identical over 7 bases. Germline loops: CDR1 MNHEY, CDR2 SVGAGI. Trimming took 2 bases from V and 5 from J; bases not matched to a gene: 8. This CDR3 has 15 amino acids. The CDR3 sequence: CASSYAAGGRTEAFF. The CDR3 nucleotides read TGTGCCAGCAGTTACGCGGCAGGGGGACGGACTGAAGCTTTCTTT.

As DNA, the CDR3 is TGTGCCAGCAGTGTTCTCCTCCAGGGTGGCTACACCTTC. Translating it yields CASSVLLQGGYTF. The chain links TRBV2 to TRBJ1-2; tentatively, D is TRBD1 (5 bases). V gave up 4 bases and J gave up 7 bases, with 13 bases separating them. The CDR3 runs to 13 residues. Germline CDR1 reads SNHLY; CDR2 reads FYNNEI.

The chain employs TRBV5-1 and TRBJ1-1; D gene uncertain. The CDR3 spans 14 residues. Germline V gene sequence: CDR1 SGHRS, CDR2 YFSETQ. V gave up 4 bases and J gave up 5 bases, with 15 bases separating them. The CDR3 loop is CASSRTGKGTEAFF. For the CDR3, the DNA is TGCGCCAGCAGCCGAACGGGAAAGGGAACTGAAGCTTTCTTT.

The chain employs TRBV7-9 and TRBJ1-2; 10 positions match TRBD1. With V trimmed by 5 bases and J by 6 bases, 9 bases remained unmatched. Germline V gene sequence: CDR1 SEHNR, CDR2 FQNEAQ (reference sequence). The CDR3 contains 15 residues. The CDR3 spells CASSQGDRGQNGYTF. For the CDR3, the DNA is TGTGCCAGCAGCCAGGGGGACAGGGGTCAGAATGGCTACACCTTC.

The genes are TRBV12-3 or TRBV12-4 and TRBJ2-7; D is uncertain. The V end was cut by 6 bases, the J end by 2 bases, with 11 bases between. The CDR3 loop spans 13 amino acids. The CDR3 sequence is CASRESWAYEQYF. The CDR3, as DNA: TGTGCCAGCAGGGAGAGTTGGGCCTACGAGCAGTACTTC.

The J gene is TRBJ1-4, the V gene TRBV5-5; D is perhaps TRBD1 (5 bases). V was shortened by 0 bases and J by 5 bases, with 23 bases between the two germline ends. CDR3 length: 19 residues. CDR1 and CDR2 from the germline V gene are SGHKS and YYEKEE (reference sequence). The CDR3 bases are TGTGCCAGCAGCTTGGTCGCCTCTGTTGGGGCAAGTGTAAATGAAAAACTGTTTTTT. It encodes CASSLVASVGASVNEKLFF. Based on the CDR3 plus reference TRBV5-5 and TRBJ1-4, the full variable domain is DAGVTQSPTHLIKTRGQQVTLRCSPISGHKSVSWYQQVLGQGPQFIFQYYEKEERGRGNFPDRFSARQFPNYSSELNVNALLLGDSALYLCASSLVASVGASVNEKLFFGSGTQLSVL.

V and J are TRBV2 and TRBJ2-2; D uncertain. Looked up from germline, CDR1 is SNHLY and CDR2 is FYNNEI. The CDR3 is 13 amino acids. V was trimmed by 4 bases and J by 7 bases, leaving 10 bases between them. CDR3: CASSVSPRGELFF. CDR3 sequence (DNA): TGTGCCAGCAGTGTTAGTCCCCGCGGGGAGCTGTTTTTT. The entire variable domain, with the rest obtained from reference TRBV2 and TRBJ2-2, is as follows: EPEVTQTPSHQVTQMGQEVILRCVPISNHLYFYWYRQILGQKVEFLVSFYNNEISEKSEIFDDQFSVERPDGSNFTLKIRSTKLEDSAMYFCASSVSPRGELFFGEGSRLTVL.

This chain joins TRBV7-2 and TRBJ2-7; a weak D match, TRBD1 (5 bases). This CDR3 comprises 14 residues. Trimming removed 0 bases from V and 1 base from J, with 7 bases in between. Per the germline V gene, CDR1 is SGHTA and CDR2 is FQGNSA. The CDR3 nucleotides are TGTGCCAGCAGCTTAGCGCCAGGGTCCTACGAGCAGTACTTC. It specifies CASSLAPGSYEQYF.

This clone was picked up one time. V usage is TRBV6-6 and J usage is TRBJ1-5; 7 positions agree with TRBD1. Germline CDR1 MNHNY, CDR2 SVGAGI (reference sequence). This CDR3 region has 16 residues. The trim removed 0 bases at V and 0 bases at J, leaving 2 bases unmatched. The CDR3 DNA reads TGTGCCAGCAGTTACTCCGGGACAGTTAGCAATCAGCCCCAGCATTTT. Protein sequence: CASSYSGTVSNQPQHF.

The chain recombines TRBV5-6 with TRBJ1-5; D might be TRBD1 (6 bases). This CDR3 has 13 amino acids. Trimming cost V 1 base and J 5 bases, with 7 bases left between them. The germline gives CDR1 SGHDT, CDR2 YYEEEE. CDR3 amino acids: CASSLPGDQPQHF. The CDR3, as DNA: TGTGCCAGCAGCTTGCCAGGGGATCAGCCCCAGCATTTT.

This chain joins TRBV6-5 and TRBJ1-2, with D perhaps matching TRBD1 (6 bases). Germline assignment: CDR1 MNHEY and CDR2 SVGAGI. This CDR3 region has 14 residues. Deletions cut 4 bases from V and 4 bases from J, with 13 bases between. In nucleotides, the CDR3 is TGTGCCAGCAGTTCAGGACAGTTACGCTATGGCTACACCTTC. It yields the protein CASSSGQLRYGYTF.

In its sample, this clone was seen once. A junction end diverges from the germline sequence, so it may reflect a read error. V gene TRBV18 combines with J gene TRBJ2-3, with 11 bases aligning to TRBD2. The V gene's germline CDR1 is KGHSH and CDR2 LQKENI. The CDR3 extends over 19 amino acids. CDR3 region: CASSYTFLNGLAGTDTQYF. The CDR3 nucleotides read TGTGCCAGCTCATACACATTTCTGAATGGACTAGCGGGCACAGATACGCAATATTTT.

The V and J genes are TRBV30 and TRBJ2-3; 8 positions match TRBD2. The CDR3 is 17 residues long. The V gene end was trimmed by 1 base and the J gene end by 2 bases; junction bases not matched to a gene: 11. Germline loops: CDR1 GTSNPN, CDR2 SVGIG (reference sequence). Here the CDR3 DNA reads TGTGCCTGGAGTGCCCGCCGAGCGGGGGCGTACACAGATACGCAGTATTTT. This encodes CAWSARRAGAYTDTQYF. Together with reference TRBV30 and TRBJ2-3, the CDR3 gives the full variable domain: SQTIHQWPATLVQPVGSPLSLECTVEGTSNPNLYWYRQAAGRGLQLLFYSVGIGQISSEVPQNLSASRPQDRQFILSSKKLLLSDSGFYLCAWSARRAGAYTDTQYFGPGTRLTVL.

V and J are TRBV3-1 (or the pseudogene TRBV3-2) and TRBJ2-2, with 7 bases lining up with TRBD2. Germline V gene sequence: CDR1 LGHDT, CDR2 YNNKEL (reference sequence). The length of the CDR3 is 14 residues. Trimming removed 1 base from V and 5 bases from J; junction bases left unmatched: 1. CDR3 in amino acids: CASSQGGGTGELFF. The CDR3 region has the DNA TGTGCCAGCAGCCAAGGGGGAGGGACCGGGGAGCTGTTTTTT.

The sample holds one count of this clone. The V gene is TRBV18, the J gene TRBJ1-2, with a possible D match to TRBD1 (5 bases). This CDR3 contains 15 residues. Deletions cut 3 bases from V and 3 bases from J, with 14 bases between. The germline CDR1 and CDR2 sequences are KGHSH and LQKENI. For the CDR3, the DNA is TGTGCCAGCTCACCCACCCGAGGGGAGGACTATGGCTACACCTTC. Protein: CASSPTRGEDYGYTF. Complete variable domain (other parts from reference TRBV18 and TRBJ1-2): NAGVMQNPRHLVRRRGQEARLRCSPMKGHSHVYWYRQLPEEGLKFMVYLQKENIIDESGMPKERFSAEFPKEGPSILRIQQVVRGDSAAYFCASSPTRGEDYGYTFGSGTRLTVV.

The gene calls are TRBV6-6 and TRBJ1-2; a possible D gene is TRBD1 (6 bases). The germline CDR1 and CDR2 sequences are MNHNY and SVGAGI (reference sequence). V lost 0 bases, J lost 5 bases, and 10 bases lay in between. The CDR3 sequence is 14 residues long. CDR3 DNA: TGTGCCAGCAGTTACTCGTGGGGGCCGTATGGCTACACCTTC. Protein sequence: CASSYSWGPYGYTF.

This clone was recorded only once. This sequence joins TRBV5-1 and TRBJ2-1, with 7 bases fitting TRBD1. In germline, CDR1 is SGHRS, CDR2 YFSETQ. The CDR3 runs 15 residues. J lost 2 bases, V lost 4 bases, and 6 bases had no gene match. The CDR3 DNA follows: TGCGCCAGCAGCCCCGGGACAGATGCCTACAATGAGCAGTTCTTC. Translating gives CASSPGTDAYNEQFF.